Listed below are T cell receptor beta chains from one sample, sequenced in a study of T cell responses to AZD1222 COVID-19 vaccine. The repertoire was sequenced with immunoSEQ multiplex PCR; TCRdb's copy has only in-frame clones and lacks some. The sample gives about 130,000 clones, more than 70% of which show up once; 1.5% to 1.9% is in the top ten. Here the sequenced sample was peripheral blood, taken on day 0 of AZD1222 vaccination. The source is an adult in good health. The CDR3 runs from the conserved cysteine through the conserved F or W. The order of the fields is D gene, V gene, J gene, CDR3 protein, CDR3 DNA. D genes are given only for firm matches.

D: -
V: TRBV18
J: TRBJ1-2
CDR3: CASSPPNANIYGYTF
DNA: TGTGCCAGCTCACCACCGAACGCAAACATCTATGGCTACACCTTC

D: TRBD1
V: TRBV28
J: TRBJ2-7
CDR3: CASSERRTQTGVFVEQYF
DNA: TGTGCCAGCAGTGAAAGGCGAACCCAGACAGGGGTCTTTGTGGAGCAGTACTTC

D: -
V: TRBV5-1
J: TRBJ2-3
CDR3: CASSLYRADTQYF
DNA: TGCGCCAGCAGCTTGTACAGGGCAGATACGCAGTATTTT

D: -
V: TRBV23-1
J: TRBJ2-7
CDR3: CARKAGQSAYEQYF
DNA: TGCGCCAGGAAAGCGGGACAGTCTGCCTACGAGCAGTACTTC

D: TRBD2
V: TRBV7-9
J: TRBJ2-3
CDR3: CASSLVRGGLTDTQYF
DNA: TGTGCCAGCAGCCTTGTTAGGGGAGGGCTCACAGATACGCAGTATTTT

D: -
V: TRBV24-1
J: TRBJ2-3
CDR3: CATSDFRDSTDTQYF
DNA: TGTGCCACCAGTGATTTCAGGGACAGCACAGATACGCAGTATTTT

D: TRBD2
V: TRBV5-1
J: TRBJ2-3
CDR3: CASSFITRLAGGTDTQYF
DNA: TGCGCCAGCAGCTTCATTACACGACTAGCGGGAGGCACAGATACGCAGTATTTT

D: -
V: TRBV18
J: TRBJ1-1
CDR3: CASSPISENTEAFF
DNA: TGTGCCAGCTCACCAATCTCGGAGAACACTGAAGCTTTCTTT

D: -
V: TRBV6-2/TRBV6-3
J: TRBJ1-4
CDR3: CASSSSMRPKEKVEKLFF
DNA: TGTGCCAGCAGTTCCTCGATGCGACCGAAAGAGAAGGTTGAAAAACTGTTTTTT

D: -
V: TRBV6-5
J: TRBJ1-4
CDR3: CASNNGGAREKLFF
DNA: TGTGCCAGCAACAACGGGGGGGCTAGGGAAAAACTGTTTTTT

D: TRBD1
V: TRBV4-1
J: TRBJ2-2
CDR3: CASSQGTGPNTGELFF
DNA: TGCGCCAGCAGCCAAGGGACAGGGCCGAACACCGGGGAGCTGTTTTTT

D: -
V: TRBV19
J: TRBJ1-2
CDR3: CASSISLYGYTF
DNA: TGTGCCAGTAGTATCTCCCTCTATGGCTACACCTTC

D: -
V: TRBV6-4
J: TRBJ2-2
CDR3: CASSPSGTSDTGELFF
DNA: TGTGCCAGCAGCCCTTCGGGGACATCGGACACCGGGGAGCTGTTTTTT

D: -
V: TRBV5-4
J: TRBJ1-2
CDR3: CASSLGAGSNYGYTF
DNA: TGTGCCAGCAGCTTGGGTGCAGGATCTAACTATGGCTACACCTTC

D: TRBD2
V: TRBV28
J: TRBJ2-1
CDR3: CASSFLRRASGRHNEQFF
DNA: TGTGCCAGCAGTTTCCTGCGTAGGGCTAGCGGGAGGCACAATGAGCAGTTCTTC

D: -
V: TRBV24-1
J: TRBJ1-1
CDR3: CATSVGGGTEAFF
DNA: TGTGCCACCAGTGTTGGTGGGGGCACTGAAGCTTTCTTT

D: -
V: TRBV5-6
J: TRBJ2-2
CDR3: CASSLLPGSTGELFF
DNA: TGTGCCAGCAGCTTGCTCCCGGGGAGCACCGGGGAGCTGTTTTTT

D: -
V: TRBV3-1/TRBV3-2
J: TRBJ1-1
CDR3: CASSSGRNTEAFF
DNA: TGTGCCAGCAGCTCCGGACGGAACACTGAAGCTTTCTTT

D: -
V: TRBV28
J: TRBJ2-7
CDR3: CASTESALASEQYF
DNA: TGTGCCAGCACAGAGAGTGCTCTAGCCTCCGAGCAGTACTTC

D: TRBD2
V: TRBV4-1
J: TRBJ2-1
CDR3: CASSPIAGGGNEQFF
DNA: TGCGCCAGCAGCCCCATAGCGGGTGGAGGCAATGAGCAGTTCTTC

D: TRBD1
V: TRBV6-5
J: TRBJ1-2
CDR3: CASSYSPGGSDGYTF
DNA: TGTGCCAGCAGTTACTCTCCAGGGGGCTCTGATGGCTACACCTTC

D: TRBD1
V: TRBV2
J: TRBJ2-5
CDR3: CASSPGTGVETQYF
DNA: TGTGCCAGCAGTCCCGGGACAGGGGTCGAGACCCAGTACTTC

D: -
V: TRBV23-1
J: TRBJ2-7
CDR3: CASITASEQYF
DNA: TGCGCCAGCATCACGGCGTCTGAGCAGTACTTC

D: -
V: TRBV12-3/TRBV12-4
J: TRBJ1-2
CDR3: CASSTQARYGYTF
DNA: TGTGCCAGCAGTACCCAGGCTCGCTATGGCTACACCTTC

D: TRBD2
V: TRBV27
J: TRBJ2-1
CDR3: CASSPLSGRMGEQFF
DNA: TGTGCCAGCAGCCCCCTAAGCGGGAGAATGGGTGAGCAGTTCTTC

D: -
V: TRBV19
J: TRBJ2-3
CDR3: CASSIVPQDTQYF
DNA: TGTGCCAGTAGTATAGTCCCGCAGGATACGCAGTATTTT

D: -
V: TRBV28
J: TRBJ1-4
CDR3: CASSLGGNHEKLFF
DNA: TGTGCCAGCAGTTTAGGAGGGAACCATGAAAAACTGTTTTTT

D: -
V: TRBV5-4
J: TRBJ2-7
CDR3: CASSLSSRGYEQYF
DNA: TGTGCCAGCAGCTTGAGTAGCAGGGGCTACGAGCAGTACTTC

D: TRBD2
V: TRBV24-1
J: TRBJ2-1
CDR3: CATSDKLANAYNEQFF
DNA: TGTGCCACCAGTGATAAACTAGCGAATGCCTACAATGAGCAGTTCTTC

D: -
V: TRBV7-9
J: TRBJ2-1
CDR3: CASSFSGLRYNEQFF
DNA: TGTGCCAGCAGCTTTAGCGGTCTCCGGTACAATGAGCAGTTCTTC

D: -
V: TRBV12-3/TRBV12-4
J: TRBJ2-7
CDR3: CASSLRGYEQYF
DNA: TGTGCCAGCAGCCTACGGGGATACGAGCAGTACTTC

D: -
V: TRBV30
J: TRBJ1-3
CDR3: CAWSGNSGNTIYF
DNA: TGTGCCTGGAGTGGAAACTCTGGAAACACCATATATTTT

D: -
V: TRBV30
J: TRBJ1-5
CDR3: CAWSRGSNQPQHF
DNA: TGTGCCTGGAGTCGGGGTTCCAATCAGCCCCAGCATTTT

D: TRBD1
V: TRBV24-1
J: TRBJ2-7
CDR3: CATSDPGTGTYEQYF
DNA: TGTGCCACCAGTGATCCCGGGACAGGGACATACGAGCAGTACTTC

D: TRBD2
V: TRBV2
J: TRBJ2-5
CDR3: CARTSGRGQETQYF
DNA: TGTGCCAGGACTAGCGGGAGGGGCCAAGAGACCCAGTACTTC

D: TRBD2
V: TRBV5-1
J: TRBJ2-5
CDR3: CASSLTLAVRETQYF
DNA: TGCGCCAGCAGCTTAACCCTAGCGGTAAGGGAGACCCAGTACTTC

D: -
V: TRBV6-5
J: TRBJ1-3
CDR3: CASSYSQGLGNTIYF
DNA: TGTGCCAGCAGTTACTCACAGGGACTTGGAAACACCATATATTTT

D: TRBD1
V: TRBV5-1
J: TRBJ2-5
CDR3: CASSSQQGAQETQYF
DNA: TGCGCCAGCAGCTCTCAACAGGGGGCTCAAGAGACCCAGTACTTC

D: -
V: TRBV5-1
J: TRBJ2-5
CDR3: CASSLGGTKETQYF
DNA: TGCGCCAGCAGCTTGGGCGGGACAAAAGAGACCCAGTACTTC